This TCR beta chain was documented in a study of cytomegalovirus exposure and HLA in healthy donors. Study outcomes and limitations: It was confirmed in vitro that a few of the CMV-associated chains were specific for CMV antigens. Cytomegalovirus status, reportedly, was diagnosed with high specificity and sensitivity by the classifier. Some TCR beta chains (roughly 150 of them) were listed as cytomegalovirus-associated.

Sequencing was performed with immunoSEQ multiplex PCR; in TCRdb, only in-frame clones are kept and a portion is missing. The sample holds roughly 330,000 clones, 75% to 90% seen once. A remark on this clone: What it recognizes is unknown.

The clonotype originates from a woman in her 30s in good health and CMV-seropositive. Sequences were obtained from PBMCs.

The CDR3 loop reads CASSVSPSETQYF. DNA for the CDR3: TGTGCCAGCAGCGTGTCCCCTTCTGAGACCCAGTACTTC. The chain joins TRBV9 to TRBJ2-5; D gene ambiguous. CDR3 length equals 13 residues. Per the germline V gene, CDR1 is SGDLS and CDR2 is YYNGEE. V lost 2 bases, J lost 5 bases, and 10 bases lay in between. Variable domain in full (rest from reference TRBV9 and TRBJ2-5): DSGVTQTPKHLITATGQRVTLRCSPRSGDLSVYWYQQSLDQGLQFLIQYYNGEERAKGNILERFSAQQFPDLHSELNLSSLELGDSALYFCASSVSPSETQYFGPGTRLLVL.